This T cell receptor (beta chain) originates from a study of T cells in tuberculosis. Clones were read by immunoSEQ multiplex PCR, and TCRdb kept only the in-frame ones, dropping some. The sample yields approximately 29,000 clones, 90% seen once. CDR3 length: 14 amino acids. CDR1 is MNHEY, CDR2 SMNVEV, per germline (reference sequence). V dropped 5 bases and J dropped 2; count of bases not matched to a gene: 4. The chain joins TRBV27 to TRBJ2-3; 7 bases agree with TRBD1. The material sequenced was PBMCs. This TCR was recovered from a donor between 10 and 29 years old with latent tuberculosis or without tuberculosis infection. CDR3 residues: CASSRGQHTDTQYF. CDR3 coding DNA: TGTGCCAGCAGTAGGGGACAGCACACAGATACGCAGTATTTT.